Listed below are T cell receptor beta chains from one sample, sequenced in a study of T cell repertoires in cytomegalovirus infection. MiXCR, run by TCRdb on the reads, gives a single entry per CDR3 protein. The sample lists some 130,000 distinct CDR3 sequences, approximately 30% occurring once. Which antigens these TCRs recognize remains unknown. Specimen: CD8+ T cells from cultured PBMCs, collected from culture after CMV antigen stimulation. All receptors come from a human donor in good health (CMV status not recorded). Some clones in this sample may be carry-over from other donors' samples. The CDR3 runs from the conserved cysteine through the conserved F or W. The D gene is left open where the match is weak. Expanded clones are given a class, and other clones once, few, many or no size at all.

abundance: few; v_gene: TRBV6-5; d_gene: .; j_gene: TRBJ1-2; CDR3aa: CASSYNGANYGYTF; CDR3nt: TGTGCCAGCAGTTATAACGGAGCTAACTATGGCTACACCTTC
abundance: .; v_gene: TRBV27; d_gene: .; j_gene: TRBJ2-7; CDR3aa: CASSPGWSRYEQYF; CDR3nt: TGTGCCAGCAGTCCGGGGTGGTCGCGGTACGAGCAGTACTTC
abundance: .; v_gene: TRBV2; d_gene: TRBD2; j_gene: TRBJ2-3; CDR3aa: CASSESGGAETDTQYF; CDR3nt: TGTGCCAGCAGTGAGAGCGGGGGGGCTGAGACAGATACGCAGTATTTT
abundance: .; v_gene: TRBV2; d_gene: .; j_gene: TRBJ2-2; CDR3aa: CASRSEDTGELFF; CDR3nt: TGTGCCAGCCGCAGCGAGGACACCGGGGAGCTGTTTTTT
abundance: few; v_gene: TRBV7-6; d_gene: .; j_gene: TRBJ2-2; CDR3aa: CASSMGLHTGELFF; CDR3nt: TGTGCCAGCAGCATGGGACTGCACACCGGGGAGCTGTTTTTT
abundance: .; v_gene: TRBV4-1; d_gene: .; j_gene: TRBJ1-1; CDR3aa: CASSQAEGGYTEAFF; CDR3nt: TGCGCCAGCAGCCAAGCAGAGGGAGGATACACTGAAGCTTTCTTT
abundance: .; v_gene: TRBV7-9; d_gene: TRBD2; j_gene: TRBJ2-7; CDR3aa: CASSLTGGQNSYEQYF; CDR3nt: TGTGCCAGCAGCCTCACGGGAGGACAAAACTCCTACGAGCAGTACTTC
abundance: .; v_gene: TRBV5-1; d_gene: TRBD1; j_gene: TRBJ1-2; CDR3aa: CASSLTGALNYGYTF; CDR3nt: TGCGCCAGCAGCCTCACAGGGGCCTTAAACTATGGCTACACCTTC
abundance: .; v_gene: TRBV2; d_gene: .; j_gene: TRBJ2-3; CDR3aa: CASRGDTQYF; CDR3nt: TGTGCCAGCAGGGGGGATACGCAGTATTTT
abundance: few; v_gene: TRBV27; d_gene: TRBD1; j_gene: TRBJ1-5; CDR3aa: CASSLQGVGQPQHF; CDR3nt: TGTGCCAGCAGTCTACAGGGGGTAGGTCAGCCCCAGCATTTT
abundance: few; v_gene: TRBV6-6; d_gene: .; j_gene: TRBJ2-7; CDR3aa: CASRPTSYEQYF; CDR3nt: TGTGCCAGCAGACCTACTAGTTACGAGCAGTACTTC
abundance: few; v_gene: TRBV19; d_gene: .; j_gene: TRBJ2-3; CDR3aa: CASSISRADTQYF; CDR3nt: TGTGCCAGTAGTATATCAAGGGCAGATACGCAGTATTTT
abundance: many; v_gene: TRBV2; d_gene: .; j_gene: TRBJ2-1; CDR3aa: CASSQGEQFF; CDR3nt: TGTGCCAGCAGTCAGGGGGAGCAGTTCTTC
abundance: .; v_gene: TRBV28; d_gene: TRBD1; j_gene: TRBJ2-3; CDR3aa: CASSPGTGTQADTQYF; CDR3nt: TGTGCCAGCAGTCCCGGGACAGGGACACAAGCAGATACGCAGTATTTT
abundance: .; v_gene: TRBV12-3/TRBV12-4; d_gene: TRBD1; j_gene: TRBJ1-2; CDR3aa: CASSGMTGRGGYTF; CDR3nt: TGTGCCAGCAGTGGCATGACAGGGAGAGGGGGCTACACCTTC
abundance: .; v_gene: TRBV27; d_gene: TRBD1; j_gene: TRBJ1-6; CDR3aa: CASSPGQGAYSPLHF; CDR3nt: TGTGCCAGCAGTCCGGGACAGGGGGCTTATTCACCCCTCCACTTT
abundance: .; v_gene: TRBV19; d_gene: .; j_gene: TRBJ1-5; CDR3aa: CASSPLAGLNQPQHF; CDR3nt: TGTGCCAGTAGCCCTCTCGCAGGGCTGAATCAGCCCCAGCATTTT
abundance: few; v_gene: TRBV12-3/TRBV12-4; d_gene: .; j_gene: TRBJ1-2; CDR3aa: CASGQGYGYTF; CDR3nt: TGTGCCAGCGGCCAGGGATATGGCTACACCTTC
abundance: few; v_gene: TRBV18; d_gene: .; j_gene: TRBJ1-4; CDR3aa: CASSPPTRGNEKLFF; CDR3nt: TGTGCCAGCTCACCACCGACAAGGGGTAATGAAAAACTGTTTTTT
abundance: .; v_gene: TRBV19; d_gene: TRBD2; j_gene: TRBJ2-7; CDR3aa: CASSSGTSSLSEQYF; CDR3nt: TGTGCCAGTAGCTCCGGGACTAGCAGCCTCTCCGAGCAGTACTTC
abundance: .; v_gene: TRBV6-1; d_gene: .; j_gene: TRBJ2-2; CDR3aa: CASSEAWTGELFF; CDR3nt: TGTGCCAGCAGTGAAGCCTGGACCGGGGAGCTGTTTTTT
abundance: .; v_gene: TRBV27; d_gene: .; j_gene: TRBJ2-3; CDR3aa: CASSLTGRGGTDTQYF; CDR3nt: TGTGCCAGCAGTTTAACGGGCAGGGGTGGCACAGATACGCAGTATTTT
abundance: .; v_gene: TRBV7-9; d_gene: .; j_gene: TRBJ1-1; CDR3aa: CASSLVGGQNTEAFF; CDR3nt: TGTGCCAGCAGCTTAGTCGGGGGGCAGAACACTGAAGCTTTCTTT
abundance: .; v_gene: TRBV28; d_gene: TRBD2; j_gene: TRBJ2-3; CDR3aa: CASGLLAGDTDTQYF; CDR3nt: TGTGCCAGCGGGTTACTAGCGGGTGACACAGATACGCAGTATTTT
abundance: .; v_gene: TRBV5-6; d_gene: .; j_gene: TRBJ2-4; CDR3aa: CASSSTGTSENIQYF; CDR3nt: TGTGCCAGCAGCTCCACCGGGACATCCGAAAACATTCAGTACTTC
abundance: .; v_gene: TRBV4-3; d_gene: .; j_gene: TRBJ2-1; CDR3aa: CASSQEAPEYSSYNEQFF; CDR3nt: TGCGCCAGCAGCCAAGAGGCCCCCGAGTACAGCTCCTACAATGAGCAGTTCTTC
abundance: .; v_gene: TRBV6-5; d_gene: .; j_gene: TRBJ2-5; CDR3aa: CASSYNPSGDQETQYF; CDR3nt: TGTGCCAGCAGTTACAACCCCTCCGGGGACCAAGAGACCCAGTACTTC
abundance: .; v_gene: TRBV29-1; d_gene: TRBD1; j_gene: TRBJ2-1; CDR3aa: CSVVGGAYNEQFF; CDR3nt: TGCAGCGTTGTAGGGGGCGCCTACAATGAGCAGTTCTTC
abundance: many; v_gene: TRBV7-6; d_gene: .; j_gene: TRBJ2-3; CDR3aa: CASSVPLALGTDTQYF; CDR3nt: TGTGCCAGCAGCGTGCCCCTAGCTCTCGGCACAGATACGCAGTATTTT
abundance: .; v_gene: TRBV11-2; d_gene: TRBD2; j_gene: TRBJ2-1; CDR3aa: CASSGGLAISYNEQFF; CDR3nt: TGTGCCAGCAGCGGGGGACTAGCCATCTCCTACAATGAGCAGTTCTTC
abundance: .; v_gene: TRBV2; d_gene: .; j_gene: TRBJ1-2; CDR3aa: CASRGRGYSF; CDR3nt: TGTGCCAGCAGAGGGAGGGGCTACTCCTTC
abundance: .; v_gene: TRBV7-9; d_gene: TRBD1; j_gene: TRBJ1-4; CDR3aa: CASSTGTADNEKLFF; CDR3nt: TGTGCCAGCAGCACTGGGACAGCTGATAATGAAAAACTGTTTTTT
abundance: .; v_gene: TRBV19; d_gene: TRBD1; j_gene: TRBJ2-1; CDR3aa: CASGFQGDISYNEQFF; CDR3nt: TGTGCCTCCGGGTTTCAGGGGGACATCTCCTACAATGAGCAGTTCTTC
abundance: few; v_gene: TRBV12-3/TRBV12-4; d_gene: .; j_gene: TRBJ1-5; CDR3aa: CASSSDGNQPQHF; CDR3nt: TGTGCCAGCAGTTCAGACGGGAATCAGCCCCAGCATTTT
abundance: many; v_gene: TRBV7-8; d_gene: TRBD1; j_gene: TRBJ1-1; CDR3aa: CASSPGQGMNTEAFF; CDR3nt: TGTGCCAGCAGCCCGGGACAGGGGATGAACACTGAAGCTTTCTTT
abundance: once; v_gene: TRBV2; d_gene: .; j_gene: TRBJ1-4; CDR3aa: CASSDTGGVTNEKLFF; CDR3nt: TGTGCCAGCAGTGACACCGGAGGGGTGACTAATGAAAAACTGTTTTTT
abundance: .; v_gene: TRBV11-3; d_gene: TRBD2; j_gene: TRBJ2-5; CDR3aa: CASSSGLTSGGETQYF; CDR3nt: TGTGCCAGCAGCTCCGGATTGACTAGCGGGGGAGAGACCCAGTACTTC
abundance: few; v_gene: TRBV7-3; d_gene: TRBD1; j_gene: TRBJ1-1; CDR3aa: CASSPGGMNTEAFF; CDR3nt: TGTGCCAGCAGCCCAGGGGGGATGAACACTGAAGCTTTCTTT
abundance: .; v_gene: TRBV28; d_gene: TRBD2; j_gene: TRBJ2-7; CDR3aa: CASSLPGTSSHEQYF; CDR3nt: TGTGCCAGCAGCCTTCCCGGGACTAGCAGCCACGAGCAGTACTTC
abundance: many; v_gene: TRBV7-9; d_gene: .; j_gene: TRBJ2-7; CDR3aa: CASSPRGIYEQYF; CDR3nt: TGTGCCAGCAGCCCACGGGGGATCTACGAGCAGTACTTC
abundance: .; v_gene: TRBV7-2; d_gene: .; j_gene: TRBJ1-6; CDR3aa: CASSLGGGSYNSPLHF; CDR3nt: TGTGCCAGCAGCCTTGGAGGGGGCTCCTATAATTCACCCCTCCACTTT
abundance: few; v_gene: TRBV27; d_gene: .; j_gene: TRBJ2-7; CDR3aa: CASSPRGRRGSYEQYF; CDR3nt: TGTGCCAGCAGTCCCCGGGGTCGTAGGGGCTCCTACGAGCAGTACTTC
abundance: .; v_gene: TRBV6-6; d_gene: .; j_gene: TRBJ2-1; CDR3aa: CASSYSIGSTYNEQFF; CDR3nt: TGTGCCAGCAGTTACTCGATTGGGAGCACATACAATGAGCAGTTCTTC
abundance: .; v_gene: TRBV4-1; d_gene: TRBD1; j_gene: TRBJ2-7; CDR3aa: CASSPSGTVYEQYF; CDR3nt: TGTGCCAGCAGCCCGTCCGGGACAGTCTACGAGCAGTACTTC
abundance: .; v_gene: TRBV7-4; d_gene: TRBD1; j_gene: TRBJ1-1; CDR3aa: CASRPYGTGAPNTEAFF; CDR3nt: TGTGCCAGCAGACCTTATGGGACAGGGGCCCCGAACACTGAAGCTTTCTTT
abundance: .; v_gene: TRBV12-3/TRBV12-4; d_gene: .; j_gene: TRBJ1-2; CDR3aa: CASSLGGIGYGYTF; CDR3nt: TGTGCCAGCAGTTTAGGGGGCATTGGCTATGGCTACACCTTC
abundance: .; v_gene: TRBV7-3; d_gene: .; j_gene: TRBJ2-1; CDR3aa: CASSLNGGVYNEQFF; CDR3nt: TGTGCCAGCAGCTTAAACGGGGGCGTCTACAATGAGCAGTTCTTC
abundance: .; v_gene: TRBV2; d_gene: .; j_gene: TRBJ1-4; CDR3aa: CASSEVESELNEKLFF; CDR3nt: TGTGCCAGCAGTGAAGTAGAGTCAGAGCTTAATGAAAAACTGTTTTTT
abundance: .; v_gene: TRBV11-2; d_gene: TRBD2; j_gene: TRBJ2-1; CDR3aa: CASRLAGGLGEQFF; CDR3nt: TGTGCCAGCCGGCTAGCGGGGGGTTTAGGTGAGCAGTTCTTC
abundance: few; v_gene: TRBV19; d_gene: .; j_gene: TRBJ2-7; CDR3aa: CASSMGDFPYEQYF; CDR3nt: TGTGCCAGTAGTATGGGGGACTTTCCCTACGAGCAGTACTTC
abundance: .; v_gene: TRBV6-2/TRBV6-3; d_gene: TRBD2; j_gene: TRBJ2-2; CDR3aa: CASSYSPSGGLVTGELFF; CDR3nt: TGTGCCAGCAGTTACTCGCCTAGCGGGGGGCTTGTAACCGGGGAGCTGTTTTTT
abundance: .; v_gene: TRBV6-6; d_gene: .; j_gene: TRBJ1-5; CDR3aa: CASSPQGWQPQHF; CDR3nt: TGTGCCAGCAGTCCCCAGGGGTGGCAGCCCCAGCATTTT
abundance: few; v_gene: TRBV2; d_gene: .; j_gene: TRBJ1-1; CDR3aa: CASSEGYMNTEAFF; CDR3nt: TGTGCCAGCAGTGAAGGGTACATGAACACTGAAGCTTTCTTT